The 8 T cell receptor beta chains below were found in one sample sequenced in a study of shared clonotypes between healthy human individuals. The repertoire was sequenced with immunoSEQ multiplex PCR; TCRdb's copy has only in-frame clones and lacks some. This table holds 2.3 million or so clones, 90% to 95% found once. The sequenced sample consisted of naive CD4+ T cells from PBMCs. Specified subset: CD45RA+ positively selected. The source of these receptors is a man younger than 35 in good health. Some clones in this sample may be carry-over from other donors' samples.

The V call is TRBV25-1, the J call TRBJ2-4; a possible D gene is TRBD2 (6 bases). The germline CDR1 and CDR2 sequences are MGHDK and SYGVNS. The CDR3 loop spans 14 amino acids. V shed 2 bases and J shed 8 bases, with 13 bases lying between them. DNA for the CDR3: TGTGCCAGCAGTGAACGTCGGGGGAGCGACATTCAGTACTTC. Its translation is CASSERRGSDIQYF.

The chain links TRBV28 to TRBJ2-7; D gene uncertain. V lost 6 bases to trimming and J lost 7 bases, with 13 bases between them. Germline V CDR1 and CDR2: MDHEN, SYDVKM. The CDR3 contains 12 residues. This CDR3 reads CASRNRLGEQYF. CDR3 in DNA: TGTGCCAGCAGGAACAGATTGGGGGAGCAGTACTTC.

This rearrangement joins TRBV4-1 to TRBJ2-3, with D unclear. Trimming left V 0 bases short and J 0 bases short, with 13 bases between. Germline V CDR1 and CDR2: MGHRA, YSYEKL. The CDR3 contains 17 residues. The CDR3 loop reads CASSQEWDRSSTDTQYF. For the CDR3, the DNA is TGCGCCAGCAGCCAAGAGTGGGATAGGTCTAGCACAGATACGCAGTATTTT.

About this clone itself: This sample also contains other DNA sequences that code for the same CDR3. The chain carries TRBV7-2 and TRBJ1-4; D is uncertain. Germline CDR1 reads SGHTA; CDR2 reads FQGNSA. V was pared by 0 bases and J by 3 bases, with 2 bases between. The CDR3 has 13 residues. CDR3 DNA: TGTGCCAGCAGCTTAGCTCCTAATGAAAAACTGTTTTTT. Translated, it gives CASSLAPNEKLFF.

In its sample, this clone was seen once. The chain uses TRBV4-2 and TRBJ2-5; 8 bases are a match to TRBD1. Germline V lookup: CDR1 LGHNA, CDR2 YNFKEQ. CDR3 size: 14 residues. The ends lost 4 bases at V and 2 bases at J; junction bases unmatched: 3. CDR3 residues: CASSPGGGQETQYF. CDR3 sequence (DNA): TGTGCCAGCAGCCCAGGGGGCGGTCAAGAGACCCAGTACTTC.

CDR3 nucleotide sequence: TGTGCCACCCACAGGGCTGCCACAGATACGCAGTATTTT. This encodes CATHRAATDTQYF. The chain joins TRBV5-4 to TRBJ2-3, with D possibly matching TRBD1 (6 bases). V lost 9 bases to trimming and J lost 2 bases, with 13 bases between them. The CDR3 is 13 residues long. CDR1 is SGHNT, CDR2 YYREEE, per germline (reference sequence).

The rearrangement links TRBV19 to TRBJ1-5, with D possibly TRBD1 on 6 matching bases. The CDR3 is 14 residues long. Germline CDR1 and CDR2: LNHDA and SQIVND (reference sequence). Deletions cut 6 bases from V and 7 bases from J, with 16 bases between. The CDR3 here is CASRDSARGQPQHF. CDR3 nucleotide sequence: TGTGCCAGTAGGGATTCCGCCAGGGGCCAGCCCCAGCATTTT.

The CDR3 protein is CASSYGSSNEKLFF. Written as DNA, the CDR3 is TGTGCCAGCAGTTACGGCAGCAGTAATGAAAAACTGTTTTTT. The chain carries TRBV6-5 and TRBJ1-4; D unclear. CDR3 length equals 14 residues. Trimming stripped 2 bases from V and 4 bases from J, with 8 bases between. Germline V lookup: CDR1 MNHEY, CDR2 SVGAGI.